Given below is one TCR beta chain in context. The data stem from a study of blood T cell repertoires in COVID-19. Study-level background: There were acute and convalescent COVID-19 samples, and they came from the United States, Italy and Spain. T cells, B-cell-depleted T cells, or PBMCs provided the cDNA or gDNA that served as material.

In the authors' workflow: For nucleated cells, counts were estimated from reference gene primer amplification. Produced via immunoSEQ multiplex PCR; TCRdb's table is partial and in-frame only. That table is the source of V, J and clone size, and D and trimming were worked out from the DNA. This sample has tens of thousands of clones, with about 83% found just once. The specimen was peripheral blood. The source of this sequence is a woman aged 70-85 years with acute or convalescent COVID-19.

The DNA for the CDR3 is TGTGCCAGCAGCTTGTGGGCAAATCACAATCAGCCCCAGCATTTT. It encodes CASSLWANHNQPQHF. The rearrangement uses TRBV5-6 and TRBJ1-5; D uncertain. Germline lookup yields CDR1 SGHDT and CDR2 YYEEEE. The length of the CDR3 is 15 residues. V was pared by 1 base and J by 3 bases, with 11 bases between.